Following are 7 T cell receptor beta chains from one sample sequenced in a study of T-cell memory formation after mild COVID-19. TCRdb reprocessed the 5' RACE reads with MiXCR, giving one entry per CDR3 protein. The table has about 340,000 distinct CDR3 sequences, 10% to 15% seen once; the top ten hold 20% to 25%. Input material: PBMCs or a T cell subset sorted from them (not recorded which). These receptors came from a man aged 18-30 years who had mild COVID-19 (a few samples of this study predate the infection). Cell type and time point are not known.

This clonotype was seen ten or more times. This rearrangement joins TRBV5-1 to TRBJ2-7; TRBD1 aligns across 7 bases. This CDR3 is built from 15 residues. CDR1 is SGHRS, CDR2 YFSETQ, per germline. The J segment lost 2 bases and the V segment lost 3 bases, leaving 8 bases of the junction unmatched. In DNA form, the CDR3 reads TGCGCCAGCAGCTCCTCGACAGGGCGAGCCTACGAGCAGTACTTC. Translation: CASSSSTGRAYEQYF. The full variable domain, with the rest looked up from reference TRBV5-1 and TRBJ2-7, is KAGVTQTPRYLIKTRGQQVTLSCSPISGHRSVSWYQQTPGQGLQFLFEYFSETQRNKGNFPGRFSGRQFSNSRSEMNVSTLELGDSALYLCASSSSTGRAYEQYFGPGTRLTVT.

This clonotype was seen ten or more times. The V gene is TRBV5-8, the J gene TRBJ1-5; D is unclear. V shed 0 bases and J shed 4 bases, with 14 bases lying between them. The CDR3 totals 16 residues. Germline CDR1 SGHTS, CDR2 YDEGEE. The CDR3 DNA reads TGTGCCAGCAGCTTGGGTACTGGGCTGTGGAATCAGCCCCAGCATTTT. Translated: CASSLGTGLWNQPQHF.

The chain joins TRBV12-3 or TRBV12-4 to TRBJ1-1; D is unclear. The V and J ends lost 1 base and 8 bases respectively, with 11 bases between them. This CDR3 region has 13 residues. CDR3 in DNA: TGTGCCAGCAGTTTAGTTATATGGCTCGAAGCTTTCTTT. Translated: CASSLVIWLEAFF.

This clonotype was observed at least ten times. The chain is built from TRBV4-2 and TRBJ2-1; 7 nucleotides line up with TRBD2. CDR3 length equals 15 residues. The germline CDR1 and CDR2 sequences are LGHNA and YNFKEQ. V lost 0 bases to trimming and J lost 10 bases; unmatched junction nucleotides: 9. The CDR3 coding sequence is TGTGCCAGCAGCCAAGAACGTCTAGCGGACACCGAGCAGTTCTTC. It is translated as CASSQERLADTEQFF.

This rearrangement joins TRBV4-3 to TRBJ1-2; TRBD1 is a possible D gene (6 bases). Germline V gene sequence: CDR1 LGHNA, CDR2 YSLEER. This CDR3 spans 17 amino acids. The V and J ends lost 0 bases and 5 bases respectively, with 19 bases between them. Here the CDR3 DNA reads TGCGCCAGCAGCCAAGAGTCACAGGGCGTTCGGGGTTATGGCTACACCTTC. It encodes CASSQESQGVRGYGYTF.

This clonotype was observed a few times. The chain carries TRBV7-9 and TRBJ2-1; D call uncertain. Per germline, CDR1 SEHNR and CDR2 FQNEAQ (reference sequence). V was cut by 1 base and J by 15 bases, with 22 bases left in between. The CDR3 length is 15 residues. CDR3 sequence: CASSLGSAPGRSLFF. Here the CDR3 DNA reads TGTGCCAGCAGCTTAGGGTCGGCTCCCGGACGCAGTCTGTTCTTC.

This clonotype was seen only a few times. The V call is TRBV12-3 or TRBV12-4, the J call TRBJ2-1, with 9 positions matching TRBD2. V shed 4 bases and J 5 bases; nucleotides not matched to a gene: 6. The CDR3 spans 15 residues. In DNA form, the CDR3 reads TGTGCCAGCAGTTCTACAGCGGGGGGCCACAATGAGCAGTTCTTC. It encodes CASSSTAGGHNEQFF.